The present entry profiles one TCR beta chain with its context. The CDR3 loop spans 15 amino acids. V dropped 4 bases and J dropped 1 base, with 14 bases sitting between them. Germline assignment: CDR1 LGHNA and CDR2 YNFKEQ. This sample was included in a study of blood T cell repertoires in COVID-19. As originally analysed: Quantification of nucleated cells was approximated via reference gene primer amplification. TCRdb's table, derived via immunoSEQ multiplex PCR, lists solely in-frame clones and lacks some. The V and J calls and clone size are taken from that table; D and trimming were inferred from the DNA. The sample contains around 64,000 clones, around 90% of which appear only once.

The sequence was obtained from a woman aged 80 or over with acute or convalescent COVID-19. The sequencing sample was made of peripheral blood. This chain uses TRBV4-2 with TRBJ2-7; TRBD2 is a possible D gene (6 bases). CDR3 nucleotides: TGTGCCAGCAGCCGGAAAGTAGCGGATTCCTACGAGCAGTACTTC. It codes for CASSRKVADSYEQYF.